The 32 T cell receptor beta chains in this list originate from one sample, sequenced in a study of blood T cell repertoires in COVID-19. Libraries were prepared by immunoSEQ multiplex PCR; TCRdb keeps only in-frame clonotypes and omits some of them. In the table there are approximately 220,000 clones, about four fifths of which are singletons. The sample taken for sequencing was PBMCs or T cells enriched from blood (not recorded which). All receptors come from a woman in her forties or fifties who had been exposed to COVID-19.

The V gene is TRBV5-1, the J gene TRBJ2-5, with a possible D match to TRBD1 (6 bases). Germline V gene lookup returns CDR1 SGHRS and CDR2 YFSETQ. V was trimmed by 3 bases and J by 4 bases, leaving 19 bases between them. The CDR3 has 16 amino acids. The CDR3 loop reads CASSSEQGRVGETQYF. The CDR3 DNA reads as TGCGCCAGCAGCTCCGAACAGGGTCGGGTTGGAGAGACCCAGTACTTC.

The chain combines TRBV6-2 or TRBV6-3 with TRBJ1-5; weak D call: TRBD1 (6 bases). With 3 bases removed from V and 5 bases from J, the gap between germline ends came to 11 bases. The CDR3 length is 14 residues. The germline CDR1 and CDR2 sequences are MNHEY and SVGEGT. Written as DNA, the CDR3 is TGTGCCAGCAGTTATTTTAACAGGGATCAGCCCCAGCATTTT. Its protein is CASSYFNRDQPQHF.

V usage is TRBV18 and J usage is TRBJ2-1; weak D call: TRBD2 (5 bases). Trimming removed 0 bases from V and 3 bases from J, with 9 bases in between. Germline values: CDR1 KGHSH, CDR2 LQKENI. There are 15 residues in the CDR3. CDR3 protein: CASSPPGVLYNEQFF. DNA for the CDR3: TGTGCCAGCTCACCACCCGGGGTTCTCTACAATGAGCAGTTCTTC.

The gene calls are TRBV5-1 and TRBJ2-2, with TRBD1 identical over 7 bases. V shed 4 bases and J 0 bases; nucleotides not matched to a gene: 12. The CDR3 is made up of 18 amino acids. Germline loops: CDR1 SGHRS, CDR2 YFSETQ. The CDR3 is CASSRRQGWTSNTGELFF. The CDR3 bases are TGCGCCAGCAGCCGTAGACAGGGATGGACCTCGAACACCGGGGAGCTGTTTTTT.

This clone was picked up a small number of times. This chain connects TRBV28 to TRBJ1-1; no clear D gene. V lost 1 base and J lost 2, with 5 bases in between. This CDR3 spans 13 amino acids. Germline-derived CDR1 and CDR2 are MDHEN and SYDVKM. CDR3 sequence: CASSLYINTEAFF. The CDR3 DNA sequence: TGTGCCAGCAGTTTATATATAAACACTGAAGCTTTCTTT.

CDR3 protein: CASSKVDRANEQFF. CDR3 sequence (DNA): TGTGCCAGCAGCAAAGTGGACAGGGCGAATGAGCAGTTCTTC. The chain couples TRBV5-4 to TRBJ2-1; TRBD1 matches 8 bases. CDR3 length: 14 residues. V was pared by 4 bases and J by 7 bases, with 7 bases of the junction left unmatched. Germline assignment: CDR1 SGHNT and CDR2 YYREEE (reference sequence).

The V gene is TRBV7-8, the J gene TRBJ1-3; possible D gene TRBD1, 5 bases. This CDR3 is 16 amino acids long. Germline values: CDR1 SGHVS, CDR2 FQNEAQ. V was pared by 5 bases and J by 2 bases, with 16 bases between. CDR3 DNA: TGTGCCAGCAGCCCCCGGGGGTCCTCCCCTGGAAACACCATATATTTT. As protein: CASSPRGSSPGNTIYF.

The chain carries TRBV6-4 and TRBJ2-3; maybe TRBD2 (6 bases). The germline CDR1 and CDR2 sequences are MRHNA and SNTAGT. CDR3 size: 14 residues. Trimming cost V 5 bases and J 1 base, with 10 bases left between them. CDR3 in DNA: TGTGCCAGCAGTCTTTCGGGGGGCACAGATACGCAGTATTTT. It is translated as CASSLSGGTDTQYF.

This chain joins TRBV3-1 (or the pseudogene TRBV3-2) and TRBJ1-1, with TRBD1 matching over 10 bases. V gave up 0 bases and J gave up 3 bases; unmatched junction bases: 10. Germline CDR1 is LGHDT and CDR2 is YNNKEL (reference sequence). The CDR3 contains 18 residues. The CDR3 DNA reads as TGTGCCAGCAGCCAAGACTGGGACAGGGGAGGGGATGACACTGAAGCTTTCTTT. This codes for CASSQDWDRGGDDTEAFF.

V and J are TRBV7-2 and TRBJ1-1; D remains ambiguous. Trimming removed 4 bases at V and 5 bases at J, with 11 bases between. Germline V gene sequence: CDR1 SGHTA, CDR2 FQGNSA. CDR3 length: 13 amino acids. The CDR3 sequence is CASSYRVSTEAFF. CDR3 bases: TGTGCCAGCAGCTACCGGGTGTCGACTGAAGCTTTCTTT.

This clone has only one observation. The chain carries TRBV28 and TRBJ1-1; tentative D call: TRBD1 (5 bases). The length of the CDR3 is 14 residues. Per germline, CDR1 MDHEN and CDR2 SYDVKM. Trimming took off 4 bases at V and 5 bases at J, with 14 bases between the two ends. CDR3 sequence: CASSWEARGTEAFF. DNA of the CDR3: TGTGCCAGCAGTTGGGAGGCGCGGGGGACTGAAGCTTTCTTT.

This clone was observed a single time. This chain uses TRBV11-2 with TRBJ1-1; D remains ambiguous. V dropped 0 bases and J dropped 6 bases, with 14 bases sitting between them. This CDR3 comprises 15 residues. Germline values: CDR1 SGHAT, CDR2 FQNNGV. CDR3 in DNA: TGTGCCAGCAGCTTAGATCGGGGAGCTGGACCTGAAGCTTTCTTT. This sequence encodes CASSLDRGAGPEAFF.

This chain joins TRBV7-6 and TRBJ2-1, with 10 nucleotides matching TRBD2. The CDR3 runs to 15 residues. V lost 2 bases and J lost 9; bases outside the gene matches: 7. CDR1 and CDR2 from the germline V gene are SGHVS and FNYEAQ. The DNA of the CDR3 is TGTGCCAGCAGCTTAAGTAGCGGGGGGTCAGGTGAGCAGTTCTTC. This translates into CASSLSSGGSGEQFF.

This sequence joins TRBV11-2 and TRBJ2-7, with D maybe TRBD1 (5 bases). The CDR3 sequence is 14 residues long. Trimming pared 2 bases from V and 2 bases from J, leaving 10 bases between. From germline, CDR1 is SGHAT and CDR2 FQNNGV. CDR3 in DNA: TGTGCCAGCAGCTTAACAGGTCGGCCCTACGAGCAGTACTTC. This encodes CASSLTGRPYEQYF.

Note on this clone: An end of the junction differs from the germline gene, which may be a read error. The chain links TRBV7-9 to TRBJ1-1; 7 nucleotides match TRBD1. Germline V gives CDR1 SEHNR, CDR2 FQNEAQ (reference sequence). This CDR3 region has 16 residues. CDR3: CASGFNRGPFGTEAFF. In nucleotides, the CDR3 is TGTGCCAGCGGCTTTAACAGGGGCCCCTTCGGCACTGAAGCTTTCTTT. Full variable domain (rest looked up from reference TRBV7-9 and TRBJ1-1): DTGVSQNPRHKITKRGQNVTFRCDPISEHNRLYWYRQTLGQGPEFLTYFQNEAQLEKSRLLSDRFSAERPKGSFSTLEIQRTEQGDSAMYLCASGFNRGPFGTEAFFGQGTRLTVV.

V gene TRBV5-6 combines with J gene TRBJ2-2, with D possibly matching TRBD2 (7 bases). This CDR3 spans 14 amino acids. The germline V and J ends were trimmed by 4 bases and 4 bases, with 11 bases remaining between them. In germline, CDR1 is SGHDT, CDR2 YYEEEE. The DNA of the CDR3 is TGTGCCAGCAGCCTGGGAGGGGGCACCGGGGAGCTGTTTTTT. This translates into CASSLGGGTGELFF. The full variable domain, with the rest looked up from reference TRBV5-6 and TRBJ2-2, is DAGVTQSPTHLIKTRGQQVTLRCSPKSGHDTVSWYQQALGQGPQFIFQYYEEEERQRGNFPDRFSGHQFPNYSSELNVNALLLGDSALYLCASSLGGGTGELFFGEGSRLTVL.

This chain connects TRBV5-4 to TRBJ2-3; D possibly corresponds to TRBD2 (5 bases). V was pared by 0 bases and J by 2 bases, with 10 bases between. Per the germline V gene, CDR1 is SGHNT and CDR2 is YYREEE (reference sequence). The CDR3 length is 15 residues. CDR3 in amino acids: CASSLGGSYTDTQYF. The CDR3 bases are TGTGCCAGCAGCTTGGGCGGGTCATACACAGATACGCAGTATTTT.

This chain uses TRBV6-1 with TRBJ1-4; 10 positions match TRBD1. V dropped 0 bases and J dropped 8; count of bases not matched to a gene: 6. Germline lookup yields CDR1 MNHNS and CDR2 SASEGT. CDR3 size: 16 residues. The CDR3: CASSEAMGQGNEKLFF. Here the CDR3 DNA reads TGTGCCAGCAGTGAAGCTATGGGACAGGGGAACGAAAAACTGTTTTTT.

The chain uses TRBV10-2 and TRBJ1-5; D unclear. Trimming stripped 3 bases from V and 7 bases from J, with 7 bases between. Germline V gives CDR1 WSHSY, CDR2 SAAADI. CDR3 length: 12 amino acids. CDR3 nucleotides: TGCGCCAGCAGTGACCGGGAGCAGCCCCAGCATTTT. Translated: CASSDREQPQHF.

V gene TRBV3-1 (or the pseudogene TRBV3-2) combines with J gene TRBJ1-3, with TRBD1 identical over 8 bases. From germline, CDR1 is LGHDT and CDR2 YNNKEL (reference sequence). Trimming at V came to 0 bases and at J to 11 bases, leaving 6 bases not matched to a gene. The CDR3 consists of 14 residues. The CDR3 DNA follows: TGTGCCAGCAGCCAAGATCAGGGGGCTTTGCCCATATATTTT. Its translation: CASSQDQGALPIYF.

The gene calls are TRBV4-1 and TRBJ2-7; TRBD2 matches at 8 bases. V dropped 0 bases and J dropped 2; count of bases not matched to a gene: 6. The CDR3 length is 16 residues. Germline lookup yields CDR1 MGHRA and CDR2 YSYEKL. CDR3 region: CASSQEGAGAPYEQYF. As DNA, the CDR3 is TGCGCCAGCAGCCAAGAAGGAGCGGGGGCACCCTACGAGCAGTACTTC.

The CDR3 DNA reads as TGTGCCAGCAGCTTAGTTCCGTTGAACACTGAAGCTTTCTTT. It specifies CASSLVPLNTEAFF. This sequence joins TRBV7-2 and TRBJ1-1, with no clear D. This CDR3 is built from 14 residues. The V and J ends lost 1 base and 0 bases respectively, with 6 bases between them. Germline CDR1 is SGHTA and CDR2 is FQGNSA.

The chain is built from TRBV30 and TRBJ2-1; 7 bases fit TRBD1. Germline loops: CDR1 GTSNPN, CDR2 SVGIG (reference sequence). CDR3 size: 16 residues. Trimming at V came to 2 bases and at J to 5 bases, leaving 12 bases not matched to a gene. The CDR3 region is CAWSRPTGLKNNEQFF. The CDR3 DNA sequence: TGTGCCTGGAGTCGCCCGACAGGGTTGAAGAACAATGAGCAGTTCTTC.

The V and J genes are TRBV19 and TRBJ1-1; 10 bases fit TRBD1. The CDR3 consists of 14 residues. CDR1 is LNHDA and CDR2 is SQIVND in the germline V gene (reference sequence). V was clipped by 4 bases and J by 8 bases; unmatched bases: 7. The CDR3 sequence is CASSTRQGAYEAFF. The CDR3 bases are TGTGCCAGTAGTACGAGACAGGGGGCCTACGAAGCTTTCTTT.

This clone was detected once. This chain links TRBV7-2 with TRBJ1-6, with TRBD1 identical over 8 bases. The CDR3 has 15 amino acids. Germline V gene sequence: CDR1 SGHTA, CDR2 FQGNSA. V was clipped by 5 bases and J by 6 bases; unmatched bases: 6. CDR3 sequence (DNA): TGTGCCAGCAGCACCCGGACAGGGACTAATTCACCCCTCCACTTT. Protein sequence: CASSTRTGTNSPLHF.

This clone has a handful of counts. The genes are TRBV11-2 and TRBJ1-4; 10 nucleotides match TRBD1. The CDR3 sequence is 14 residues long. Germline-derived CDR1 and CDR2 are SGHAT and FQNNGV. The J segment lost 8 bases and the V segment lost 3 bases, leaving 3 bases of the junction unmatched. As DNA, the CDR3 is TGTGCCAGCAGCTTCGACAGGGGGCGGGAAAAACTGTTTTTT. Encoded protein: CASSFDRGREKLFF.

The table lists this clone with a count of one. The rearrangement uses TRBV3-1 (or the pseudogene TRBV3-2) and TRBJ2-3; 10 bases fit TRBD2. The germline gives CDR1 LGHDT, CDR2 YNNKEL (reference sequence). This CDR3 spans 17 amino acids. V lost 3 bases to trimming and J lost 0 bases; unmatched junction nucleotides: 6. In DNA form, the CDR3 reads TGTGCCAGCAGCCACACTAGCGGGGTACCTAGCACAGATACGCAGTATTTT. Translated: CASSHTSGVPSTDTQYF.

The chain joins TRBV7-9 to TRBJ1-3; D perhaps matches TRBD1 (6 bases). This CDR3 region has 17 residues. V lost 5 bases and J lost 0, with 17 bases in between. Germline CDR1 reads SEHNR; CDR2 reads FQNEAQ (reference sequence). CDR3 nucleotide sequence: TGTGCCAGCAGCCACCGGACAGAGCACAGCTCTGGAAACACCATATATTTT. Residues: CASSHRTEHSSGNTIYF.

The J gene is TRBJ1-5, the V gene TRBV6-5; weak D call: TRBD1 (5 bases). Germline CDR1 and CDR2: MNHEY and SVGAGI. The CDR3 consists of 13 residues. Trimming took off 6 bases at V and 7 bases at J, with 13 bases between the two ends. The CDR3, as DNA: TGTGCCAGCAGCCACCAGGGAGGCCAGCCCCAGCATTTT. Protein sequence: CASSHQGGQPQHF.

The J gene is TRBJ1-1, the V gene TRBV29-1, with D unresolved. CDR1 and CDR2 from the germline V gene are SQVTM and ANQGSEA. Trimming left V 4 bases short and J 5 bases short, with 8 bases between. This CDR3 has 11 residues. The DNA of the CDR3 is TGCAGCGTTGGGGAGGTGACTGAAGCTTTCTTT. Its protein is CSVGEVTEAFF.

CDR3 loop: CASRLRTGLVAFF. The CDR3 DNA follows: TGTGCCAGCAGACTACGGACAGGGCTGGTAGCTTTCTTT. This chain joins TRBV27 and TRBJ1-1; 8 bases agree with TRBD1. This CDR3 comprises 13 residues. V dropped 6 bases and J dropped 10; count of bases not matched to a gene: 10. Germline assignment: CDR1 MNHEY and CDR2 SMNVEV (reference sequence).

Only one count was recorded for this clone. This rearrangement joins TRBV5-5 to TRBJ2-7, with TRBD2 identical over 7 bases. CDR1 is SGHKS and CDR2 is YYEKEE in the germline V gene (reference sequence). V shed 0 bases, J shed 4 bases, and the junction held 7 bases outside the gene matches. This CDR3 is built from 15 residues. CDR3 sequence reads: CASSLGLAVPYEQYF. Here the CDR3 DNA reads TGTGCCAGCAGCTTGGGGCTAGCGGTTCCTTACGAGCAGTACTTC.